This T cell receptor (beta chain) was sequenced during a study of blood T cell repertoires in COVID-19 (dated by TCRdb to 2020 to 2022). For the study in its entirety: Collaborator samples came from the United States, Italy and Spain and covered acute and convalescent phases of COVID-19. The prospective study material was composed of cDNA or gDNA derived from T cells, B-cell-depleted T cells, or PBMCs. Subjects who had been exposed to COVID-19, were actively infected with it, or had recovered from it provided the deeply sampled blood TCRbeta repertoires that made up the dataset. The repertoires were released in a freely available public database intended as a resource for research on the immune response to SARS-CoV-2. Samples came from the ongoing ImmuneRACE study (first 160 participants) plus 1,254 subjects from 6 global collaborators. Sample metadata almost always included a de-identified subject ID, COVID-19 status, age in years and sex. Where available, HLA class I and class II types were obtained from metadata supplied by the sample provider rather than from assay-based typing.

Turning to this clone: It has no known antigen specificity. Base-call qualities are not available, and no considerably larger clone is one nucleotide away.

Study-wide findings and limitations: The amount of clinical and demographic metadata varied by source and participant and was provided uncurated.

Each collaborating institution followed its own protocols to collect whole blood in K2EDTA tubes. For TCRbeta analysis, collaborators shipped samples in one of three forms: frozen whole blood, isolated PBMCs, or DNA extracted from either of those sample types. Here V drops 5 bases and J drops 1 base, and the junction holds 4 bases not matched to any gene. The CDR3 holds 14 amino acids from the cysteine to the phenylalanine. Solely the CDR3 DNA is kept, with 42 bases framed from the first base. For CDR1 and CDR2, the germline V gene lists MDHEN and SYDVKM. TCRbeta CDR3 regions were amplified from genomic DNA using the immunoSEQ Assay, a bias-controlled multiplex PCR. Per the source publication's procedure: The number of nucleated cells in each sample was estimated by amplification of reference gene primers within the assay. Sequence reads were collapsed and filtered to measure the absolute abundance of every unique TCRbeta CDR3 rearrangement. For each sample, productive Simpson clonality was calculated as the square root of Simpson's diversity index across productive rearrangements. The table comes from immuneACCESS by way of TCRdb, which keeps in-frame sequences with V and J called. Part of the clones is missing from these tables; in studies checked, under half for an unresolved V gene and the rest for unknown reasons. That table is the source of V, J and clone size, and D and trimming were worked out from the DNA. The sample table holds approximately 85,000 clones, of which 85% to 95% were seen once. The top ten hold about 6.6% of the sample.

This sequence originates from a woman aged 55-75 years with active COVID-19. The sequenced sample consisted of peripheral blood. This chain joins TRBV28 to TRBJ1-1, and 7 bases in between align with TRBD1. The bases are TGTGCCAGCAGTCAGGACAGGTGGAACACTGAAGCTTTCTTT. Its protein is CASSQDRWNTEAFF.